Below are 22 T cell receptor beta chains sequenced from a single sample in a study of T cells in Graves' hyperthyroidism and ophthalmopathy. TCR beta CDR3 regions were amplified from RNA. Carried out on the TCR CDR3, a first-round RT-PCR used the HTBI primer set. TCRdb recomputed calls from the multiplex PCR reads with MiXCR, one row per CDR3 protein. The data show some 350,000 distinct CDR3 sequences, 20% to 25% seen once. Sequenced sample: blood. The source is a man between 50 and 59 years old with Graves' hyperthyroidism.

The gene calls are TRBV5-1 and TRBJ2-2; D might be TRBD1 (5 bases). Germline loops: CDR1 SGHRS, CDR2 YFSETQ. Deletions cut 5 bases from V and 7 bases from J, with 9 bases between. The CDR3 is 12 residues long. CDR3 amino acids: CASSPTVGELFF. The CDR3 DNA is TGCGCCAGCAGTCCGACAGTCGGGGAGCTGTTTTTT.

V is TRBV2 and J is TRBJ1-2; no clear D. The CDR3 contains 13 residues. Per the germline V gene, CDR1 is SNHLY and CDR2 is FYNNEI. V was cut by 6 bases and J by 3 bases, with 11 bases left in between. CDR3 amino acids: CASRAPWDYGYTF. As DNA, the CDR3 is TGTGCCAGCAGGGCACCCTGGGACTATGGCTACACCTTC.

This clonotype occurred many times. J is TRBJ1-1 and V is TRBV20-1; the D gene is possibly TRBD1 (5 bases). Per the germline V gene, CDR1 is DFQATT and CDR2 is SNEGSKA (reference sequence). With 0 bases removed from V and 7 bases from J, the gap between germline ends came to 9 bases. There are 12 residues in the CDR3. CDR3 loop: CSAREGQSEAFF. For the CDR3, the DNA is TGCAGTGCTAGAGAGGGGCAGAGTGAAGCTTTCTTT.

The J gene is TRBJ2-5, the V gene TRBV10-1; D gene unclear. Trimming removed 2 bases at V and 4 bases at J, with 11 bases between. Per the germline V gene, CDR1 is WNHNN and CDR2 is SYGVQD (reference sequence). The CDR3 length is 14 residues. This CDR3 reads CASSEPRFGETQYF. CDR3 DNA: TGCGCCAGCAGTGAGCCCAGATTCGGAGAGACCCAGTACTTC.

Written as DNA, the CDR3 is TGTGCCAAGGGGACAGGGGGGAGTGGAGAGACCCAGTACTTC. It encodes CAKGTGGSGETQYF. The chain recombines TRBV2 with TRBJ2-5; 11 nucleotides agree with TRBD1. Germline-derived CDR1 and CDR2 are SNHLY and FYNNEI. This CDR3 contains 14 residues. After removal of 10 bases from V and 4 bases from J, the junction contained 8 bases not matched to a gene.

The chain uses TRBV6-6 and TRBJ2-1; D is uncertain. Germline V gene lookup returns CDR1 MNHNY and CDR2 SVGAGI (reference sequence). V lost 2 bases, J lost 6 bases, and 11 bases lay in between. This CDR3 has 14 residues. CDR3 nucleotide sequence: TGTGCCAGCAGTTACCCCGAATCTCCCAATGAGCAGTTCTTC. This encodes CASSYPESPNEQFF.

The chain couples TRBV27 to TRBJ1-1; TRBD1 aligns across 9 bases. This CDR3 spans 13 amino acids. With V trimmed by 6 bases and J by 12 bases, 11 bases remained unmatched. Germline V CDR1 and CDR2: MNHEY, SMNVEV (reference sequence). In nucleotides, the CDR3 is TGTGCCAGCAGCCAGAGGGGGGACAGGGTTCCTTTCTTT. It is translated as CASSQRGDRVPFF.

This clonotype was counted between two and nine times. The V call is TRBV6-1, the J call TRBJ2-1; 11 bases are a match to TRBD2. The J segment lost 0 bases and the V segment lost 5 bases, leaving 18 bases of the junction unmatched. Germline assignment: CDR1 MNHNS and CDR2 SASEGT. The CDR3 is 21 amino acids. CDR3 amino acids: CASSSLLRLAGLSLSYNEQFF. The CDR3 nucleotides read TGTGCCAGCAGTTCTCTACTCCGACTAGCGGGACTAAGTCTCTCCTACAATGAGCAGTTCTTC.

The rearrangement links TRBV7-3 to TRBJ1-6; D unresolved. V was clipped by 6 bases and J by 6 bases, with 9 bases between them. The CDR3 has 13 amino acids. CDR1 and CDR2 (germline): SGHTA, FQGTGA. CDR3 loop: CASSPDVNSPLHF. CDR3 bases: TGTGCCAGCAGTCCAGACGTTAATTCACCCCTCCACTTT.

This chain joins TRBV7-9 and TRBJ2-7, with D perhaps matching TRBD1 or TRBD2 (5 bases each). V lost 1 base and J 7 bases, leaving 14 bases between the germline ends. Per germline, CDR1 SEHNR and CDR2 FQNEAQ (reference sequence). The CDR3 is 14 amino acids. CDR3 DNA: TGTGCCAGCAGCTTAGGGGACCAAGGGAGTGAGCAGTACTTC. It specifies CASSLGDQGSEQYF.

The rearrangement joins TRBV11-2 to TRBJ2-2, with D perhaps matching TRBD1 (6 bases). Germline V lookup: CDR1 SGHAT, CDR2 FQNNGV. The CDR3 length is 13 residues. Trimming cost V 5 bases and J 5 bases, with 9 bases left between them. As DNA, the CDR3 is TGTGCCAGCAGCCCAGACAGGACCGGGGAGCTGTTTTTT. This encodes CASSPDRTGELFF.

In this sample, this clonotype turned up a few times. This chain uses TRBV20-1 with TRBJ2-3; D is ambiguous. The ends were cut back, 4 bases at V and 0 bases at J, with 5 bases in the middle. This CDR3 is 12 amino acids long. CDR1 is DFQATT and CDR2 is SNEGSKA in the germline V gene (reference sequence). This CDR3 reads CSATGSTDTQYF. In DNA form, the CDR3 reads TGCAGTGCTACCGGGAGCACAGATACGCAGTATTTT.

In its sample, this clonotype was seen many times. V usage is TRBV6-5 and J usage is TRBJ2-7, with D unresolved. Germline V lookup: CDR1 MNHEY, CDR2 SVGAGI. CDR3 length equals 14 residues. V lost 3 bases to trimming and J lost 2 bases, with 11 bases between them. CDR3 coding DNA: TGTGCCAGCAGTTATCTCGGACGGACCTACGAGCAGTACTTC. Translated: CASSYLGRTYEQYF.

This clonotype has a count of ten or more. The V call is TRBV28, the J call TRBJ2-1; D is uncertain. There are 11 residues in the CDR3. The germline gives CDR1 MDHEN, CDR2 SYDVKM. V lost 5 bases, J lost 10 bases, and 9 bases lay in between. CDR3 nucleotides: TGTGCCAGCAGTACACCCCAAGAGCAGTTCTTC. Protein product: CASSTPQEQFF.

The chain carries TRBV10-3 and TRBJ2-3; 7 positions agree with TRBD2. V shed 7 bases, J shed 1 base, and the junction held 5 bases outside the gene matches. The CDR3 loop spans 14 amino acids. Germline lookup yields CDR1 ENHRY and CDR2 SYGVKD. CDR3 sequence reads: CAITSGAGTDTQYF. The CDR3 DNA follows: TGTGCCATCACGAGCGGGGCCGGCACAGATACGCAGTATTTT.

This clonotype was seen at least ten times. The chain has TRBV2 and TRBJ2-1, with D possibly matching TRBD2 (5 bases). Trimming cost V 7 bases and J 4 bases, with 17 bases left between them. The CDR3 covers 15 residues. Germline values: CDR1 SNHLY, CDR2 FYNNEI. This chain's CDR3 is CASIRELGGYNEQFF. The CDR3 DNA reads as TGTGCCAGCATCCGAGAGTTGGGCGGGTACAATGAGCAGTTCTTC.

V is TRBV14 and J is TRBJ2-5; D not certain. V was pared by 2 bases and J by 2 bases, with 3 bases between. The CDR3 has 12 amino acids. Germline V gene lookup returns CDR1 SGHDN and CDR2 FVKESK. In DNA, the CDR3 is TGTGCCAGCAGCCAACCACAAGAGACCCAGTACTTC. Protein: CASSQPQETQYF.

There are many counts of this clonotype. The chain is built from TRBV11-3 and TRBJ2-1, with TRBD2 matching 7 bases. This CDR3 is built from 16 residues. CDR1 SGHNT and CDR2 YENEEA come from the germline V gene. With V trimmed by 2 bases and J by 2 bases, 6 bases remained unmatched. The CDR3 loop reads CASSLRAGLTYNEQFF. The CDR3 DNA sequence: TGTGCCAGCAGCTTACGAGCGGGACTCACCTACAATGAGCAGTTCTTC.

V usage is TRBV29-1 and J usage is TRBJ2-3; D is uncertain. CDR3 length equals 13 residues. V was clipped by 4 bases and J by 6 bases, with 14 bases between them. Germline V gene lookup returns CDR1 SQVTM and CDR2 ANQGSEA. For the CDR3, the DNA is TGCAGCGTTGTTAGGGTTGACACCGATACGCAGTATTTT. Translated: CSVVRVDTDTQYF.

This clonotype appeared a few times. Just one base apart from a much larger clone, this may be a read error. This chain links TRBV11-3 with TRBJ2-1; TRBD1 is a possible D gene (7 bases). The V gene's germline CDR1 is SGHNT and CDR2 YENEEA. Trimming pared 5 bases from V and 2 bases from J, leaving 10 bases between. CDR3 length: 14 amino acids. CDR3 in amino acids: CASSRRGAYNEQFF. The CDR3 nucleotides are TGTGCCAGCAGCCGCAGGGGGGCCTACAATGAGCAGTTCTTC.

This clonotype has just a few counts. The gene calls are TRBV29-1 and TRBJ1-2, with 7 bases lining up with TRBD1. The CDR3 extends over 13 amino acids. V shed 4 bases and J 2 bases; nucleotides not matched to a gene: 4. CDR1 is SQVTM, CDR2 ANQGSEA, per germline. As DNA, the CDR3 is TGCAGCGTTGGAGAGGACAGGAACTATGGCTACACCTTC. Translated: CSVGEDRNYGYTF. The entire variable domain, with the rest obtained from reference TRBV29-1 and TRBJ1-2, is as follows: SAVISQKPSRDICQRGTSLTIQCQVDSQVTMMFWYRQQPGQSLTLIATANQGSEATYESGFVIDKFPISRPNLTFSTLTVSNMSPEDSSIYLCSVGEDRNYGYTFGSGTRLTVV.

This clonotype was seen ten or more times. This chain connects TRBV7-2 to TRBJ2-1; TRBD1 matches 7 bases. The length of the CDR3 is 14 residues. Losses at the gene ends were 9 bases for V and 3 bases for J; bases not matched to a gene: 8. The germline CDR1 and CDR2 sequences are SGHTA and FQGNSA. CDR3 bases: TGTGCCAGTCAAAGACAGGGCGACTACAATGAGCAGTTCTTC. It codes for CASQRQGDYNEQFF.